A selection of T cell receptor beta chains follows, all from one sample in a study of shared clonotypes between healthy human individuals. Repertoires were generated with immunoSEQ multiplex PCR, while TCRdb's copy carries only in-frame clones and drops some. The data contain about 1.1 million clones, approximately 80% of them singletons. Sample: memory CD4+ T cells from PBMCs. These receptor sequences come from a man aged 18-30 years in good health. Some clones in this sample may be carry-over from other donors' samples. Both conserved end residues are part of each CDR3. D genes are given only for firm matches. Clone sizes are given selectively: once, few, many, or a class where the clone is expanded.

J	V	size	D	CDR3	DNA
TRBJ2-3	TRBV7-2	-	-	CASSLRGFSTDTQYF	TGTGCCAGCAGCTTAAGAGGGTTCAGCACAGATACGCAGTATTTT
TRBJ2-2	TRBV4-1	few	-	CASSHPLRDRELFF	TGCGCCAGCAGCCACCCACTGCGGGACCGGGAGCTGTTTTTT
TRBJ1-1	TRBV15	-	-	CATSREGAWTEAFF	TGTGCCACCAGCAGAGAGGGGGCGTGGACTGAAGCTTTCTTT
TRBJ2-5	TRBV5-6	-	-	CASSSQETQYF	TGTGCCAGCAGCTCGCAAGAGACCCAGTACTTC
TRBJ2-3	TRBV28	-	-	CASSWGRGSTDTQYF	TGTGCCAGCAGTTGGGGGCGGGGTTCAACAGATACGCAGTATTTT
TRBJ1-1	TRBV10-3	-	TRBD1	CAIRKQGDAEAFF	TGTGCCATCAGGAAGCAGGGGGATGCCGAAGCTTTCTTT
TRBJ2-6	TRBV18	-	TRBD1	CASSLPDRGRANVLTF	TGTGCCAGCTCACTTCCGGACAGGGGAAGGGCCAACGTCCTGACTTTC
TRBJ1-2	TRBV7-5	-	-	CVRSLAGDYGYTF	TGTGTCAGAAGCTTAGCAGGGGACTATGGCTACACCTTC
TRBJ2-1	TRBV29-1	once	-	CSVDTGAALVEQFF	TGCAGCGTTGACACGGGGGCCGCCCTCGTTGAGCAGTTCTTC
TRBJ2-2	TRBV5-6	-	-	CASSSPGTWVHTGELFF	TGTGCCAGCAGCTCCCCCGGGACTTGGGTACACACCGGGGAGCTGTTTTTT
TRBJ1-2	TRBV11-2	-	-	CASSLDYMSDVGYTF	TGTGCCAGCAGCTTAGATTATATGTCTGATGTTGGCTACACCTTC
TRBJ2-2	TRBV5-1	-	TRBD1	CASSIRTGATNTGELFF	TGCGCCAGCAGCATACGGACAGGGGCCACGAACACCGGGGAGCTGTTTTTT
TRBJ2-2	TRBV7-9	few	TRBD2	CASSQGLAGVVTGELFF	TGTGCCAGCAGCCAAGGACTAGCGGGAGTTGTAACCGGGGAGCTGTTTTTT
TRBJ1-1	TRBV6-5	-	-	CASSYGEGVGTEAFF	TGTGCCAGCAGTTACGGGGAGGGCGTAGGGACTGAAGCTTTCTTT
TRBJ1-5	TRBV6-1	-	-	CASSPGGNQPQHF	TGTGCCAGCAGTCCCGGGGGCAATCAGCCCCAGCATTTT
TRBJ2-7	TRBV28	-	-	CATRPPTITYEQYF	TGTGCCACCCGACCCCCGACAATTACCTACGAGCAGTACTTC
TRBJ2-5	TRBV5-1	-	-	CASSPDPSVQETQYF	TGCGCCAGCAGCCCGGACCCCTCGGTCCAAGAGACCCAGTACTTC
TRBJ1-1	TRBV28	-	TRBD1	CASSSDRSTEAFF	TGTGCCAGCAGTTCGGACAGGTCAACTGAAGCTTTCTTT
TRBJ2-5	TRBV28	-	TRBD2	CASSFRTSGIKTQYF	TGTGCCAGCAGTTTTAGGACTAGCGGGATTAAGACCCAGTACTTC
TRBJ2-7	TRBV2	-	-	CASSERSAVPTQHF	TGTGCCAGCAGTGAAAGGTCGGCAGTTCCGACGCAGCACTTC
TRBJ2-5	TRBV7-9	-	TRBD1	CASSLGTGGLETQYF	TGTGCCAGCAGCTTAGGGACAGGGGGCTTAGAGACCCAGTACTTC
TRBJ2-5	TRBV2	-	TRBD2	CASRVSGILVGETQYF	TGTGCCAGCCGAGTTAGCGGGATACTCGTGGGGGAGACCCAGTACTTC
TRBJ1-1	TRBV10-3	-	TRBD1	CAISGGTGGDTEAFF	TGTGCCATCAGTGGGGGGACAGGAGGGGACACTGAAGCTTTCTTT
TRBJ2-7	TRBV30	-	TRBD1	CAWSLRGQGTYEQYF	TGTGCCTGGAGCTTAAGGGGACAGGGCACCTACGAGCAGTACTTC
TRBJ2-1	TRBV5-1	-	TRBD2	CASSKTSGPILSYNEQFF	TGCGCCAGCAGCAAAACTAGCGGGCCCATCCTCTCCTACAATGAGCAGTTCTTC
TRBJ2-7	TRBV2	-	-	CASGPSSYEQYF	TGTGCCTCCGGCCCAAGCTCCTACGAGCAGTACTTC
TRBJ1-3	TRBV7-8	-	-	CASSPQSSGNTIYF	TGTGCCAGCAGCCCCCAAAGTTCTGGAAACACCATATATTTT
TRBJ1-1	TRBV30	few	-	CAWSAMRDTEAFF	TGTGCCTGGAGTGCAATGAGGGACACTGAAGCTTTCTTT
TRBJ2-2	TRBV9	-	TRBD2	CASSPGTSGYTGELFF	TGTGCCAGCAGCCCGGGGACTAGCGGATACACCGGGGAGCTGTTTTTT
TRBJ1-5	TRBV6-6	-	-	CASSSREDQPQHF	TGTGCCAGCAGTTCCAGGGAAGATCAGCCCCAGCATTTT
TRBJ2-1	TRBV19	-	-	CASSIAVYNEQFF	TGTGCCAGTAGTATAGCGGTATACAATGAGCAGTTCTTC
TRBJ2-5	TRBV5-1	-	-	CASSLGLVNQETQYF	TGCGCCAGCAGCTTGGGTCTAGTCAACCAAGAGACCCAGTACTTC
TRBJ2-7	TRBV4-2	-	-	CASSRDLTYEQYF	TGTGCCAGCAGCCGTGACTTAACCTACGAGCAGTACTTC
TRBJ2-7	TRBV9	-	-	CASSPGTTSAYEQYF	TGTGCCAGCAGCCCGGGGACCACATCCGCCTACGAGCAGTACTTC
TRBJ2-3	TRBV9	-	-	CASSVARRADTQYF	TGTGCCAGCAGCGTAGCGAGGAGGGCAGATACGCAGTATTTT
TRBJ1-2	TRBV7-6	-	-	CASSLGPLYGYTF	TGTGCCAGCAGCTTAGGTCCCCTCTATGGCTACACCTTC
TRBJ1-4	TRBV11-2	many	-	CASSANRAVGEKLFF	TGTGCCAGCAGCGCCAACAGGGCGGTCGGTGAAAAACTGTTTTTT